The rows below give T cell receptor beta chains drawn from one sample of a study of synovial regulatory T cells in juvenile arthritis. Only in-frame clones appear in the TCRdb table, and some are missing; sequencing was by immunoSEQ multiplex PCR. The specimen's table records approximately 3,000 clones. The sample comprised Treg cells from the synovium. The receptors here all came from a donor younger than 30 with juvenile idiopathic arthritis. CDR3s include the opening cysteine and the closing phenylalanine or tryptophan. Size tells how often a clone was seen (once, few, many) or the class of an expanded clone, and some rows leave it out.

>TRBV13|NA|TRBJ2-6
CASKNQRLSRANVLTF
>TRBV15|NA|TRBJ2-3
CATSMRPLRTDTQYF
>TRBV9|medium-sized|TRBJ2-3
CASSVVGQGGADTQYF
>TRBV30|medium-sized|TRBJ1-6
CATGRGLDSPLHF
>TRBV19|NA|TRBJ2-2
CASSIGTSGRITGELFF
>TRBV15|NA|TRBJ1-2
CATSRGEVRRDGYTF
>TRBV15|medium-sized|TRBJ1-1
CATSRDRGAEAFF
>TRBV19|NA|TRBJ2-2
CASSTRTLHTGELFF
>TRBV6-1|NA|TRBJ2-2
CASSDTQGYTGELLF
>TRBV6-6|NA|TRBJ2-1
CASSLQLGSGKQFF
>TRBV19|large|TRBJ1-2
CASSIDRNYGYTF
>TRBV7-8|NA|TRBJ2-7
CASSLEGTGNYEQYF
>TRBV5-1|medium-sized|TRBJ2-2
CASSLSGTWGTGELFF
>TRBV27|medium-sized|TRBJ1-2
CAPQPQGGIYGYTF
>TRBV5-1|NA|TRBJ2-2
CASSPDRGANTGELFF
>TRBV6-1|NA|TRBJ1-4
CASSVQGAGEKLFF
>TRBV9|NA|TRBJ2-6
CASSVAGQVVSGANVLTF
>TRBV7-9|medium-sized|TRBJ2-2
CASSGSRLGTGELFF